This TCR beta chain is drawn from a study of human T cells and chemical hapten exposure. Background on the study: Patch tests applied 0.01% DPC to the upper back and were scored after 6 days. Women made up most patients, who had alopecia areata, totalis or universalis.

TCRdb analysed the RACE reads with MiXCR anew, one entry per CDR3 protein. Found here are 100,000 or so distinct CDR3 sequences, less than 45% of them singletons; the top ten hold roughly 2.6%. Specified time point: patch test 3, about 24 weeks after DPC sensitization. Treatment given: therapeutic diphenylcyclopropenone sensitization with weekly scalp DPC. Unfractionated whole blood yielded the extracted total RNA. V lost 4 bases and J lost 0; bases outside the gene matches: 8. The V gene's germline CDR1 is SGHRS and CDR2 YFSETQ. This CDR3 comprises 17 residues. This clonotype has a handful of counts. Sequencing used whole blood, obtained in connection with sensitization to the hapten diphenylcyclopropenone (DPC). The chain employs TRBV5-1 and TRBJ2-3, with 10 bases fitting TRBD2. The clonotype originates from a middle-aged man with alopecia areata. Some clones in this sample may be carry-over from other donors' samples. CDR3 loop: CASSTTPSGGSTDTQYF. CDR3 DNA sequence: TGCGCCAGCAGCACCACCCCTAGCGGGGGTAGCACAGATACGCAGTATTTT.